This T cell receptor (beta chain) was obtained from a study of control samples from healthy donors and cancer patients. Using immunoSEQ multiplex PCR, the repertoire was profiled, and TCRdb retains in-frame clones only, with some absent. Of fewer than 200,000 clones listed, about 90% were seen once; the top ten hold about 1.4%. Sequenced: blood. The receptor comes from a woman aged 50 to 60 in good health.

CDR3 sequence: CATLQGGTGELFF. CDR3 coding DNA: TGTGCCACCCTTCAGGGCGGCACCGGGGAGCTGTTTTTT. This sequence joins TRBV5-6 and TRBJ2-2; D possibly corresponds to TRBD1 (5 bases). The germline CDR1 and CDR2 sequences are SGHDT and YYEEEE. Trimming removed 9 bases from V and 4 bases from J, with 13 bases in between. This CDR3 contains 13 residues.